A selection of T cell receptor beta chains follows, all from one sample in a study of ipilimumab plus nivolumab after autologous stem cell transplantation. Clones were sequenced by immunoSEQ multiplex PCR, and TCRdb holds only the in-frame ones, with some missing. This sample has about 22,000 clones, with roughly four fifths found just once. The specimen was PBMCs, collected in a trial of ipilimumab plus nivolumab as post-transplant consolidation. These receptors came from a male donor with diffuse large B-cell lymphoma. Both conserved end residues are part of each CDR3. D genes are given only for firm matches. Only some rows state a clone size, as once, few, many or a class for expanded clones.

>-|TRBJ2-1|TRBD2|TRBV7-6
CASSLARGGDNEQFF
TGTGCCAGCAGCTTAGCACGGGGGGGTGACAATGAGCAGTTCTTC
>medium-sized|TRBJ2-1|TRBD2|TRBV4-1
CASSQEGSGRIDEQFF
TGCGCCAGCAGCCAAGAAGGTAGCGGGAGGATCGATGAGCAGTTCTTC
>-|TRBJ2-1|-|TRBV10-1
CASSDPGTRDEQFF
TGCGCCAGCAGTGACCCCGGGACAAGGGATGAGCAGTTCTTC
>-|TRBJ1-5|TRBD1|TRBV7-2
CASSVYRGNQPQHF
TGTGCCAGCAGCGTTTACAGGGGTAATCAGCCCCAGCATTTT
>-|TRBJ2-3|TRBD2|TRBV7-3
CASSPTGLAGGPTDTQYF
TGTGCCAGCAGCCCGACGGGACTAGCGGGGGGGCCCACAGATACGCAGTATTTT
>-|TRBJ2-7|-|TRBV7-2
CASSYLTYYEQYF
TGTGCCAGCAGCTACCTTACGTACTACGAGCAGTACTTC
>-|TRBJ1-5|-|TRBV2
CASSVTQGGSQPQHF
TGTGCCAGCAGTGTCACGCAGGGAGGGTCGCAGCCCCAGCATTTT
>once|TRBJ2-5|-|TRBV2
CASSEAPIRTQYF
TGTGCCAGCAGTGAAGCTCCTATACGAACCCAGTACTTC
>-|TRBJ2-7|-|TRBV11-3
CASSPGAVFDYEQYF
TGTGCCAGCAGCCCGGGGGCAGTGTTTGACTACGAGCAGTACTTC
>-|TRBJ2-2|-|TRBV9
CASSPGVTGELFF
TGTGCCAGCAGCCCAGGGGTCACCGGGGAGCTGTTTTTT
>once|TRBJ2-7|TRBD1|TRBV4-2
CASSQALWAGQGLPVNSYEQYF
TGTGCCAGCAGCCAAGCTCTATGGGCGGGACAGGGCCTTCCCGTAAACTCCTACGAGCAGTACTTC
>-|TRBJ2-1|TRBD2|TRBV19
CASRVGAGVSYNEQFF
TGTGCCAGTAGGGTAGGAGCGGGAGTCTCCTACAATGAGCAGTTCTTC
>-|TRBJ2-5|TRBD1|TRBV2
CASIKDRPPQYF
TGTGCCAGCATTAAGGACAGGCCCCCCCAGTACTTC
>-|TRBJ2-1|-|TRBV18
CASSPPDLGVGDEQFF
TGTGCCAGCTCACCACCCGACTTGGGGGTAGGGGATGAGCAGTTCTTC
>-|TRBJ2-2|-|TRBV7-6
CASSATTNTGELFF
TGTGCCAGCAGCGCAACAACGAACACCGGGGAGCTGTTTTTT
>-|TRBJ2-2|-|TRBV18
CASSPRGRSLQSTGELFF
TGTGCCAGCTCACCACGAGGGCGGAGTCTTCAAAGCACCGGGGAGCTGTTTTTT
>-|TRBJ2-7|-|TRBV19
CASSTPTTYYEQYF
TGTGCCAGTAGTACCCCGACTACTTACTACGAGCAGTACTTC
>once|TRBJ1-1|-|TRBV5-1
CASRNQGNTEAFF
TGCGCCAGCCGAAATCAGGGGAACACTGAAGCTTTCTTT
>-|TRBJ1-5|TRBD1|TRBV7-2
CASSLLLGQGSNSNQPQHF
TGTGCCAGCAGCTTACTTTTGGGACAGGGATCGAATAGCAATCAGCCCCAGCATTTT
>once|TRBJ1-5|-|TRBV21-1
CASSPREGPKQPQHF
TGTGCCAGCAGCCCTCGGGAGGGACCGAAACAGCCCCAGCATTTT
>-|TRBJ1-6|TRBD1|TRBV7-8
CASSPTGTGGSPLHF
TGTGCCAGCAGCCCCACCGGGACAGGGGGCTCACCCCTCCACTTT
>-|TRBJ2-3|TRBD2|TRBV5-1
CASRRRGTSGRLTDTQYF
TGCGCCAGCAGACGAAGGGGGACTAGCGGGAGGTTAACAGATACGCAGTATTTT
>-|TRBJ1-3|-|TRBV9
CASSGDPFGADGNTIYF
TGTGCCAGCAGCGGAGACCCATTTGGGGCAGATGGAAACACCATATATTTT
>once|TRBJ2-5|TRBD2|TRBV2
CASSETRSWGRAETQYF
TGTGCCAGCAGTGAAACCCGTTCTTGGGGGAGGGCGGAGACCCAGTACTTC
>-|TRBJ2-5|TRBD1|TRBV19
CASSPRDSGSQYF
TGTGCCAGTAGTCCCCGGGACAGCGGTTCCCAGTACTTC
>-|TRBJ1-5|-|TRBV19
CASSIGIGGSQPQHF
TGTGCCAGTAGTATTGGAATCGGGGGAAGTCAGCCCCAGCATTTT
>-|TRBJ1-1|-|TRBV25-1
CASSGTGGNTEAFF
TGTGCCAGCAGTGGAACGGGTGGGAACACTGAAGCTTTCTTT
>-|TRBJ2-7|-|TRBV7-9
CASSPILAQGLYEQYF
TGTGCCAGCAGTCCGATTCTCGCCCAGGGCCTCTACGAGCAGTACTTC
>-|TRBJ1-1|-|TRBV30
CAWSVIALGAEAFF
TGTGCCTGGAGTGTAATAGCCTTAGGAGCTGAAGCTTTCTTT
>-|TRBJ2-7|-|TRBV18
CASSAGTTSYEQYF
TGTGCCAGCTCGGCCGGGACAACTTCCTACGAGCAGTACTTC
>-|TRBJ1-1|TRBD1|TRBV27
CASSPGGVVNTEAFF
TGTGCCAGCAGTCCAGGGGGGGTCGTGAACACTGAAGCTTTCTTT
>once|TRBJ1-2|-|TRBV5-1
CASSPLVEGDGYTF
TGCGCCAGCAGCCCCCTCGTCGAGGGGGATGGCTACACCTTC
>-|TRBJ1-1|-|TRBV29-1
CSVEGGTNTEAFF
TGCAGCGTTGAGGGGGGTACGAACACTGAAGCTTTCTTT
>-|TRBJ2-3|-|TRBV19
CASSINVRGAGDTQYF
TGTGCCAGTAGTATTAACGTCCGGGGGGCTGGAGATACGCAGTATTTT
>-|TRBJ2-5|TRBD2|TRBV9
CASSTQWAGEETQYF
TGTGCCAGCAGCACTCAATGGGCGGGAGAAGAGACCCAGTACTTC
>-|TRBJ1-3|-|TRBV4-1
CASSQEIIGERGNTIYF
TGCGCCAGCAGCCAAGAAATTATCGGGGAACGCGGAAACACCATATATTTT
>-|TRBJ2-7|TRBD1|TRBV7-9
CASSQPGQYYEQYF
TGTGCCAGCAGCCAACCGGGACAGTACTACGAGCAGTACTTC
>-|TRBJ2-7|TRBD1|TRBV11-3
CASSPDRAYYEQYF
TGTGCCAGCAGCCCTGACAGGGCCTATTACGAGCAGTACTTC
>-|TRBJ2-5|-|TRBV5-1
CASSLERGQETQYF
TGCGCCAGCAGCTTGGAACGGGGGCAAGAGACCCAGTACTTC
>few|TRBJ1-2|-|TRBV19
CASSIARWPYGYTF
TGTGCCAGTAGTATAGCCCGGTGGCCCTATGGCTACACCTTC
>-|TRBJ2-1|-|TRBV10-3
CAIRTTDIRNEQFF
TGTGCCATCCGCACGACAGATATACGCAATGAGCAGTTCTTC
>once|TRBJ2-2|-|TRBV10-3
CAIRGHSENTGELFF
TGTGCCATCAGAGGTCATTCCGAAAACACCGGGGAGCTGTTTTTT
>-|TRBJ1-4|-|TRBV5-4
CASSQSGTVDEKLFF
TGTGCCAGCAGCCAATCCGGGACGGTTGATGAAAAACTGTTTTTT
>few|TRBJ1-1|TRBD1|TRBV2
CASRGTGLMNTEAFF
TGTGCCAGCAGAGGGACAGGCCTTATGAACACTGAAGCTTTCTTT
>-|TRBJ1-4|-|TRBV27
CASSSRRTNEKLFF
TGTGCCAGCAGTTCCAGACGGACTAATGAAAAACTGTTTTTT
>-|TRBJ2-1|TRBD1|TRBV19
CASSSRDRGRIGEQFF
TGTGCCAGTAGTTCCCGGGACAGGGGGCGAATAGGGGAGCAGTTCTTC
>-|TRBJ1-2|-|TRBV5-4
CASSLRVVDGYTF
TGTGCCAGCAGCTTGAGGGTCGTCGATGGCTACACCTTC
>few|TRBJ2-7|-|TRBV28
CASSSTSYEQYF
TGTGCCAGCAGTTCCACTTCCTACGAGCAGTACTTC
>few|TRBJ2-1|TRBD1|TRBV9
CASSARDSVYNEQFF
TGTGCCAGCAGCGCAAGGGACAGCGTCTACAATGAGCAGTTCTTC
>-|TRBJ1-4|TRBD1|TRBV4-2
CASSHVSGTVNEKLFF
TGTGCCAGCAGTCACGTATCCGGGACAGTAAATGAAAAACTGTTTTTT
>-|TRBJ2-3|TRBD2|TRBV30
CAWSPGGDTQYF
TGTGCCTGGAGTCCCGGGGGGGATACGCAGTATTTT
>once|TRBJ2-2|TRBD2|TRBV9
CASSVGLAGGTGELFF
TGTGCCAGCAGCGTAGGTCTAGCGGGGGGTACCGGGGAGCTGTTTTTT
>-|TRBJ2-2|TRBD2|TRBV30
CAWSQFTSGGPLRAGELFF
TGTGCCTGGAGTCAATTTACTAGCGGGGGGCCGCTCAGGGCCGGGGAGCTGTTTTTT